Listed below are T cell receptor beta chains from one sample, sequenced in a study of Graves' ophthalmopathy and Graves' hyperthyroidism. Via MiXCR, TCRdb re-called the multiplex PCR reads, giving one row per CDR3 protein. The sample comprises 500,000 to 700,000 distinct CDR3 sequences, just under 40% of which are singletons, and less than 4.5% rests with the top ten. The specimen was peripheral blood or thyroid tissue (not recorded which). The source of these receptors is an adult man with Graves' hyperthyroidism. Both conserved end residues are part of each CDR3. The D gene is left open where the match is weak. A row's size may be missing; if present it is once, few, many or a size class.

abundance | j_gene | d_gene | v_gene | CDR3nt | CDR3aa
few | TRBJ2-6 | NA | TRBV7-8 | TGTGCCAGCAGCTGGGGGGCCAACGTCCTGACTTTC | CASSWGANVLTF
NA | TRBJ2-2 | TRBD2 | TRBV7-2 | TGTGCCAGCAGCTTAAAGATGAGCGGGAGTCCGAACATCGGGGAGCTGTTTTTT | CASSLKMSGSPNIGELFF
NA | TRBJ2-2 | NA | TRBV7-9 | TGTGCCAGCAGCTTAGTTGGCGGGGTAGGTGAGCAGTTCTTT | CASSLVGGVGEQFF
NA | TRBJ2-5 | NA | TRBV2 | TGTGCCAGCAGTGAAGATGGTTTAGGGGGGCTCCCAGGGACCCAGTACTTC | CASSEDGLGGLPGTQYF
many | TRBJ2-2 | TRBD1 | TRBV7-9 | TGTGCCAGCACCTCTCGACAGGGCCCCGGGGAGCTGTTTTTT | CASTSRQGPGELFF
many | TRBJ1-5 | NA | TRBV12-3/TRBV12-4 | TGTGCCAGCAGTTTAGGACGACGACAATCGAATCAGCCCCAGCATTTT | CASSLGRRQSNQPQHF
NA | TRBJ1-4 | TRBD1 | TRBV7-9 | TGTGCCAGCAGCGTTCCCGGACAGGGGGGATACAAAAAACTGTTTTTT | CASSVPGQGGYKKLFF
many | TRBJ1-1 | TRBD1 | TRBV6-5 | TGTGCCAGCAGCCAAGGGGGCGCTGACACTGAAGCTTTCTTT | CASSQGGADTEAFF
few | TRBJ1-1 | NA | TRBV11-2 | TGTGCCAGCAGCTTAGCGAGTTTGTCCGTTAACACTGAAGCTTTCTTT | CASSLASLSVNTEAFF
NA | TRBJ1-4 | TRBD1 | TRBV7-9 | TGTGCCAGCAGCTCCCGGACAGGGAACTACCCAACTAATGAAAAACTGTTTTTT | CASSSRTGNYPTNEKLFF
many | TRBJ1-1 | NA | TRBV5-1 | TGCGCCAGCAGCTTGGGTTTCGGAATTCTGAACACTGAAGCTTTCTTT | CASSLGFGILNTEAFF
NA | TRBJ1-2 | NA | TRBV29-1 | TGCAGCGTTGGGGGGAGGGAGGTGAGCTATGGCTACACCTTC | CSVGGREVSYGYTF
NA | TRBJ1-6 | TRBD1 | TRBV3-1 | TGTGCCAGCAGCCGCCGGACAGGGGACAATTCACCCCTCCACTTT | CASSRRTGDNSPLHF
NA | TRBJ1-2 | NA | TRBV6-6 | TGTGCCAGCAGTGAAGGGACCGTTGGGCTTGCAATTTATAGCGGCTACACCTTC | CASSEGTVGLAIYSGYTF
many | TRBJ1-2 | NA | TRBV6-4 | TGTGCCACCCGGGACGGCTATGGCTACACCTTC | CATRDGYGYTF
NA | TRBJ2-5 | NA | TRBV29-1 | TGCAGCCAAGTTTACAGACAAGAGACCCAGTACTTC | CSQVYRQETQYF
NA | TRBJ2-7 | TRBD2 | TRBV19 | TGTGCCAGCAGTTCCCCGCCACTAGCGGAGTACTCCTACGAGCAGTACTTC | CASSSPPLAEYSYEQYF
many | TRBJ1-2 | NA | TRBV24-1 | TGTGCCACCAGTGAAGGGGAGAACTATGGCTACACCTTC | CATSEGENYGYTF
many | TRBJ1-3 | NA | TRBV12-3/TRBV12-4 | TGTGCCAGCAGACCCCCGCAGGGCCCTGGAAACACCATATATTTT | CASRPPQGPGNTIYF
many | TRBJ2-7 | TRBD2 | TRBV11-2 | TGTGCCAGCAGCTTTGACCCGGGGGGGGAGCAGTACTTC | CASSFDPGGEQYF
many | TRBJ1-4 | NA | TRBV19 | TGTGCCAGTAGTATCGGACAGAGGAATGAAAAACTGTTTTTT | CASSIGQRNEKLFF
many | TRBJ2-5 | TRBD2 | TRBV9 | TGTGCCAGCAGCGTTTTCCGGGAGGGGGATCGAGAGACCCAGTACTTC | CASSVFREGDRETQYF
many | TRBJ1-2 | NA | TRBV24-1 | TGTGCCACCAGTGATTTTACAGGGCCTCGCACCTTC | CATSDFTGPRTF
many | TRBJ1-1 | NA | TRBV13 | TGTGCCAGCAGCACCACTCCGGGGCAGGGGAACACTGAAGCTTTCTTT | CASSTTPGQGNTEAFF
few | TRBJ2-6 | TRBD1 | TRBV20-1 | TGCAGTGCTACTCGGGACAGGGCTGGGGCCAACGTCCTGACTTTC | CSATRDRAGANVLTF
NA | TRBJ2-3 | NA | TRBV24-1 | TGTGCCACCAGTGATGAGTCGGGGGTCGGCGCAGATACGCAGTATTTT | CATSDESGVGADTQYF
few | TRBJ2-7 | NA | TRBV18 | TGTGCCAGCTCACCACCTTTGCCAGGCTCCTACGAGCAGTACTTC | CASSPPLPGSYEQYF
many | TRBJ2-7 | NA | TRBV7-2 | TGTGCCAGCAGCTTAGGACTAGCCTACGAGCAGTACTTC | CASSLGLAYEQYF
many | TRBJ1-1 | NA | TRBV5-1 | TGCGCCAGCAGCTTCGGGACTGCTTCAAACCGTGGCACTGAAGCTTTCTTT | CASSFGTASNRGTEAFF
NA | TRBJ2-4 | TRBD1 | TRBV9 | TGTGCCAGCAGCGTAGAACAGGGGGCAGTGGACATTCAGTACTTC | CASSVEQGAVDIQYF
many | TRBJ1-2 | NA | TRBV9 | TGTGCCAGCAGCGTAGCGGGAAGGGATGGCTACACCTTC | CASSVAGRDGYTF
many | TRBJ2-2 | TRBD2 | TRBV24-1 | TGTGCCACCAGTGACGTGACTAGCGGGGGGTTGAACACCGGGGAGCTGTTTTTT | CATSDVTSGGLNTGELFF
NA | TRBJ2-5 | TRBD2 | TRBV2 | TGTGCCAGCAGTGAAGGGCGAGCGGGGTACCCGAGGGATGAGCAGTACTTC | CASSEGRAGYPRDEQYF
few | TRBJ1-1 | TRBD1 | TRBV7-2 | TGCGCCAGCAGCTTGCGGGGACAGGGCCCCACTGAAGCTTTCTTT | CASSLRGQGPTEAFF
many | TRBJ2-7 | TRBD1 | TRBV7-9 | TGTGCCAGCAGCGACTTCCCGGGACAGGGCCACGAGCAGTACTTC | CASSDFPGQGHEQYF
NA | TRBJ2-1 | TRBD1 | TRBV7-9 | TGTGCCAGCAGCGAGGGACAGGGGGACTACAATGAGCAGTTCTTC | CASSEGQGDYNEQFF
many | TRBJ1-1 | NA | TRBV24-1 | TGTGCCACCAGTGACGCTAACAGCGAGAACACTGAAGCTTTCTTT | CATSDANSENTEAFF
once | TRBJ2-7 | NA | TRBV20-1 | TGCAGTGCTAGAGGTGAAAGGGGCCCGACCTCCTACGAGCAGTACTTC | CSARGERGPTSYEQYF
many | TRBJ1-2 | NA | TRBV7-9 | TGTGCCAGCAGCCCGACCGAGGTGACAAGATTAGTCACCGGATATGGCTACACCTTC | CASSPTEVTRLVTGYGYTF
many | TRBJ1-4 | TRBD1 | TRBV5-8 | TGTGCCAGCAGCGCCGGGACAGGCCTCGCTAATGAAAAACTGTTTTTT | CASSAGTGLANEKLFF
many | TRBJ1-2 | NA | TRBV20-1 | TGCAGTGCCGAGGGACCTACTAACTATGGCTACACCTTC | CSAEGPTNYGYTF
many | TRBJ1-1 | NA | TRBV11-2 | TGTGCCAGCAGCCTTAGCAAGGATGAAGCTTTCTTT | CASSLSKDEAFF
many | TRBJ2-2 | NA | TRBV6-6 | TGTGCCAGCAGACTCGGACTAAGGGACACCGGGGAGCTGTTTTTT | CASRLGLRDTGELFF
few | TRBJ2-1 | TRBD2 | TRBV10-3 | TGTGCCATCAGAGGCGGGAGTTTCAATGAGCAGTTCTTC | CAIRGGSFNEQFF
NA | TRBJ2-3 | TRBD2 | TRBV11-2 | TGTGCCAGCAGCATGACTAGCGGGGGAATAGGAACAGATACGCAGTATTTT | CASSMTSGGIGTDTQYF
many | TRBJ1-1 | TRBD1 | TRBV10-3 | TGTGCCATCAGAATGACAGGGGAAACTGAAGCTTTCTTT | CAIRMTGETEAFF
NA | TRBJ1-1 | NA | TRBV2 | TGTGCTAGGTATGGCAGGGAAACTGAAGCTTTCTTT | CARYGRETEAFF
NA | TRBJ2-6 | TRBD2 | TRBV10-3 | TGTGCCATCAGTGAGCAACTAGCGGGGGCCAACGTCCTGACTTTC | CAISEQLAGANVLTF
many | TRBJ2-1 | NA | TRBV2 | TGTGCCAGCAGAACTGGGACACTATCCTACAATGAGCAGTTCTTC | CASRTGTLSYNEQFF
few | TRBJ2-3 | NA | TRBV20-1 | TGCAGTGCTAGAGTGGGTTGGGGCTCTAGCACAGATACGCAGTATTTT | CSARVGWGSSTDTQYF
many | TRBJ2-7 | TRBD1 | TRBV19 | TGTGCCAGTAGTCCCAGGGACAGAATAATATACGAGCAGTACTTC | CASSPRDRIIYEQYF
NA | TRBJ2-1 | NA | TRBV5-1 | TGCGCCAGCAGCATCGCGTACGGTGAGCAGTTCTTC | CASSIAYGEQFF
many | TRBJ1-3 | TRBD1 | TRBV15 | TGTGCCACCAGCAGAGGAGGGACAGTCTCTGGAAACACCATATATTTT | CATSRGGTVSGNTIYF
NA | TRBJ2-7 | NA | TRBV15 | TGTGCCACCAGCAGGCGTAGGGGCGGCTACAATGAGCAGTACTTC | CATSRRRGGYNEQYF
NA | TRBJ1-1 | NA | TRBV25-1 | TGTGCCAGCAGTGATAAGAACACTGAAGCTTTCTTT | CASSDKNTEAFF